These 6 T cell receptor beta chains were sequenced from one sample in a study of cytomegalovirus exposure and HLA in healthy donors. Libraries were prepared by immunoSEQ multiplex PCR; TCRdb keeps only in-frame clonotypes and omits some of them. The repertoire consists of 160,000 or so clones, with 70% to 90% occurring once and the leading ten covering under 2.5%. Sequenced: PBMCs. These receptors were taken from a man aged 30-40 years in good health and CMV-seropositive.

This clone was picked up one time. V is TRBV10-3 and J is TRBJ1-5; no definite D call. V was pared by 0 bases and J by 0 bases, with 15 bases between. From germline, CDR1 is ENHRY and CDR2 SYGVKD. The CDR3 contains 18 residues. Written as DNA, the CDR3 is TGTGCCATCAGTGAGTCGAGGCAGACCCGTAATAGCAATCAGCCCCAGCATTTT. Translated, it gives CAISESRQTRNSNQPQHF.

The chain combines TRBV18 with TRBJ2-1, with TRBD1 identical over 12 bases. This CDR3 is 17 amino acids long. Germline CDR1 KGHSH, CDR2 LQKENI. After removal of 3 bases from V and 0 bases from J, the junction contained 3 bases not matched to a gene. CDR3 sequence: CASSPWGQGASYNEQFF. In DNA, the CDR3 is TGTGCCAGCTCACCTTGGGGACAGGGGGCCTCCTACAATGAGCAGTTCTTC.

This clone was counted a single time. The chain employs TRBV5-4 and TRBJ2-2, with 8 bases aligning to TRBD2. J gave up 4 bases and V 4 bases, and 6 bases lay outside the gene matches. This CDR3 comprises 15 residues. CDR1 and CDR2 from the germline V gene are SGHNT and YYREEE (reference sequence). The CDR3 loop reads CASSIGLAFTGELFF. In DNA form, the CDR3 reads TGTGCCAGCAGCATTGGACTAGCCTTCACCGGGGAGCTGTTTTTT.

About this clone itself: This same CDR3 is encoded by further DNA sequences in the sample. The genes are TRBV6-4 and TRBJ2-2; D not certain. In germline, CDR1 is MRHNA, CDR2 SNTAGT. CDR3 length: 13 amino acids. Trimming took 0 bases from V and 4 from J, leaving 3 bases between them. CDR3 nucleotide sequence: TGTGCCAGCAGTGACTCTAGCACCGGGGAGCTGTTTTTT. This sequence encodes CASSDSSTGELFF.

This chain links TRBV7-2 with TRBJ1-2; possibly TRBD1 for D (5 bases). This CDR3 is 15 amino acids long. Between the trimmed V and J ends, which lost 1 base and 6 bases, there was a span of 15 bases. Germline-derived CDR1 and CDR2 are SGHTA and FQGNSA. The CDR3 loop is CASSLEVTGEHGYTF. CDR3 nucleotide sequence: TGTGCCAGCAGCTTAGAGGTCACAGGCGAACATGGCTACACCTTC.

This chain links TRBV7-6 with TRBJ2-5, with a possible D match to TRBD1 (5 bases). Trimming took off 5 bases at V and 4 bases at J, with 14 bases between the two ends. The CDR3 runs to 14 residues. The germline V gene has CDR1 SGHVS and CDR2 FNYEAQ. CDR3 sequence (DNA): TGTGCCAGCAGCCCACGACAGTATGGAGAGACCCAGTACTTC. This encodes CASSPRQYGETQYF.